This TCR beta chain is from a study of blood T cell repertoires in COVID-19. Looking at the study overall: There were acute and convalescent COVID-19 samples, and they came from the United States, Italy and Spain. T cells, B-cell-depleted T cells, or PBMCs provided the cDNA or gDNA that served as material.

Germline V gene lookup returns CDR1 MNHNY and CDR2 SVGAGI (reference sequence). The CDR3 length is 14 residues. J gave up 4 bases and V 6 bases, and 5 bases lay outside the gene matches. Per the original methods: Nucleated cell number was recorded as an estimate derived from reference gene primer amplification. Sequencing used immunoSEQ multiplex PCR; TCRdb keeps in-frame clones, though not all of them. That table gives V, J and clone size, and the DNA gave D and trimming. The sample lists 50,000 to 80,000 clones; about 86% were seen once. V is TRBV6-6 and J is TRBJ2-1; TRBD2 matches 8 bases. The specimen was peripheral blood. The receptor was isolated from a man aged 45-65 years with active COVID-19. The CDR3 nucleotides are TGTGCCAGCAGCCCGGGACTAGGGTACAATGAGCAGTTCTTC. Protein sequence: CASSPGLGYNEQFF.